These T cell receptor beta chains were read from a single sample in a study of identical twins. TCRdb re-called the 5' RACE reads through MiXCR, storing one row per CDR3 protein. The table records fewer than 250,000 distinct CDR3 sequences, 7.5% of them present only once. The data also belong to a second study, concerning yellow fever vaccine responses in identical twins.

Source material: memory (CD45RO+) T cells sorted from blood. These TCRs come from a woman between 18 and 30 years old in good health. Each CDR3 is given with its conserved first and last residue. Fields, in order: V gene, D gene, clone size, J gene, CDR3 DNA, CDR3 protein. D genes are given only for firm matches. Size is omitted from some rows. Given values are once, few, many or a class for expanded clones.

>TRBV9|TRBD1|NA|TRBJ1-2
TGTGCCAGCAGCGTAGCGGGGACAGGAGACTATGGCTACACCTTC
CASSVAGTGDYGYTF
>TRBV14|TRBD1|many|TRBJ2-2
TGTGCCAGCAGCCAAGATTTGGGGACAGGGAACACCGGGGAGCTGTTTTTT
CASSQDLGTGNTGELFF
>TRBV7-2|NA|many|TRBJ1-2
TGTGCCAGCAGCCCCTCCGGTTACGTCTATGGCTACACCTTC
CASSPSGYVYGYTF
>TRBV6-1|NA|many|TRBJ1-1
TGTGCCAGCAGTGAGCTCACTGAAGCTTTCTTT
CASSELTEAFF
>TRBV5-1|NA|NA|TRBJ2-5
TGCGCCAGCAGCTTCTTAGACCCAGTGGAGACCCAGTACTTC
CASSFLDPVETQYF
>TRBV11-2|NA|many|TRBJ1-3
TGTGCCAGCAGCTTCAAAGGGGGGAGCTCTGGAAACACCATATATTTT
CASSFKGGSSGNTIYF
>TRBV9|TRBD2|NA|TRBJ2-2
TGTGCCAGCAGACCGGGACTAGCGGGAGTGTTAGGCACCGGGGAGCTGTTTTTT
CASRPGLAGVLGTGELFF
>TRBV2|TRBD2|NA|TRBJ2-2
TGTGCCTGCAGCCGCACCCTACTAGCGAGAGAGAACACCGGGGAGCTGTTTTTT
CACSRTLLARENTGELFF
>TRBV6-1|TRBD1|NA|TRBJ1-4
TGTGCCAGCAGACCGACAGGGAGTTCGGAAAAACTGTTTTTT
CASRPTGSSEKLFF
>TRBV6-2/TRBV6-3|NA|NA|TRBJ2-1
TGTGCCAGCACCCGGATTGGCGGGGGCTCGACCAACTACAATGAGCAGTTCTTC
CASTRIGGGSTNYNEQFF
>TRBV4-3|NA|many|TRBJ2-1
TGCGCCAGCAGCCAAGAATCCCCGCTTGTGGACACCTACAATGAGCAGTTCTTC
CASSQESPLVDTYNEQFF
>TRBV4-3|NA|NA|TRBJ2-7
TGCGCCAGCAGCCAAGAGGCAGAAGACTACGAGCAGTACTTC
CASSQEAEDYEQYF
>TRBV6-1|NA|NA|TRBJ1-5
TGTGCCAGCAGAACCCACAGGGATCAGCCCCAGCATTTT
CASRTHRDQPQHF
>TRBV14|NA|many|TRBJ1-6
TGTGCCAGCAGCCAAGAGATGGGGGGCAATTCACCCCTCCACTTT
CASSQEMGGNSPLHF
>TRBV5-5|NA|NA|TRBJ1-1
TGTGCCAGCAGCAACGTCGGACAGTCAGTATCGCCCGCTGAAGCTTTCTTT
CASSNVGQSVSPAEAFF
>TRBV5-1|TRBD1|NA|TRBJ2-7
TGCGCCAGCAGCTTGCCGGGACAGCGTTCCTACGAGCAGTACTTC
CASSLPGQRSYEQYF
>TRBV7-8|TRBD2|many|TRBJ2-3
TGTGCCAGCAGCTTAGGTTGGACTAGCGGGACAGGGACAGATACGCAGTATTTT
CASSLGWTSGTGTDTQYF
>TRBV11-3|TRBD2|many|TRBJ2-1
TGTGCCAGCAGCTCGAGCGGGGGGGCCTCCTACAATGAGCAGTTCTTC
CASSSSGGASYNEQFF
>TRBV15|NA|NA|TRBJ2-1
TGTGCCACCAGCAGAGAGACAGCGGGTCGCGGTGAGCAGTTCTTC
CATSRETAGRGEQFF
>TRBV11-1|NA|many|TRBJ2-3
TGTGCCAGCAGCATCCGGGATGTAAACCCCGAATCCACAGATACGCAGTATTTT
CASSIRDVNPESTDTQYF
>TRBV4-2|NA|few|TRBJ1-4
TGTGCCAGCAGCCAAATACAGTCAACTAATGAAAAACTGTTTTTT
CASSQIQSTNEKLFF
>TRBV9|TRBD1|NA|TRBJ1-3
TGTGCCAGCAGCGCCGGGACAGGTACTGGAAACACCATATATTTT
CASSAGTGTGNTIYF
>TRBV29-1|NA|many|TRBJ1-1
TGCAGCGTTGCAGAATATCGCTCAGGGGCAAACACTGAAGCTTTCTTT
CSVAEYRSGANTEAFF
>TRBV4-2|NA|many|TRBJ2-2
TGTGCCAGCAGCCAAGACGGAAGACTGAACACCGGGGAGCTGTTTTTT
CASSQDGRLNTGELFF
>TRBV6-5|NA|many|TRBJ2-3
TGTGCCACCAAGAGCACAGATACGCAGTATTTT
CATKSTDTQYF
>TRBV3-1|NA|NA|TRBJ2-1
TGTGCCAGCAGCCGCCGTGGTGAGCAGTTCTTC
CASSRRGEQFF
>TRBV28|NA|many|TRBJ2-3
TGTGCCAGCAGTTTAAGAGACCCGCACCGCACAGATACGCAGTATTTT
CASSLRDPHRTDTQYF
>TRBV4-1|NA|NA|TRBJ2-3
TGCGCCAGCAGCGCCTTGTATACGCAGTATTTT
CASSALYTQYF
>TRBV5-1|TRBD2|few|TRBJ2-5
TGCGCCAGCAGCTTAGCGGGAGGGCCATCTGAGACCCAGTACTTC
CASSLAGGPSETQYF
>TRBV7-2|NA|many|TRBJ1-6
TGTGCCAGCAGCTCCAGGACCGGGGGGGCAGGGCAGGCACCCCTCCACTTT
CASSSRTGGAGQAPLHF
>TRBV27|NA|NA|TRBJ2-5
TGTGCCAGCAGTCCCCCCCGCTGGAAGGGTAAAGAGACCCAGTACTTC
CASSPPRWKGKETQYF
>TRBV29-1|TRBD1|many|TRBJ1-2
TGCAGCCCCGCGGTGGGTGGGCCAGGGGGCTATGGCTACACCTTC
CSPAVGGPGGYGYTF
>TRBV6-5|TRBD2|few|TRBJ2-2
TGTGCCAGCAGTTACGAGCGGGGGGGCCTGGTCGGCACCGGGGAGCTGTTTTTT
CASSYERGGLVGTGELFF
>TRBV11-2|NA|NA|TRBJ2-3
TGTGCCAGCAGCTTACCTCCGGGCCCATTGGCAGATACGCAGTATTTT
CASSLPPGPLADTQYF
>TRBV2|NA|NA|TRBJ2-5
TGTGCCAGCACTATTCAAGAGACCCAGTACTTC
CASTIQETQYF
>TRBV7-2|NA|many|TRBJ1-1
TGTGCCAGCAGCCACGGACAACCTGAAGCTTTCTTT
CASSHGQPEAFF
>TRBV5-1|NA|few|TRBJ2-6
TGCGCCAGCAGCTTGGGGGGACGGGACGCTGGGGCCAACGTCCTGACTTTC
CASSLGGRDAGANVLTF